This T cell receptor (beta chain) was identified in a study of blood T cell repertoires in COVID-19. Germline assignment: CDR1 SGHNT and CDR2 YENEEA. Germline trimming cut 5 bases from V and 2 bases from J; bases unmatched to any gene: 5. The CDR3 length is 15 residues. Original methodology: Reference gene primer amplification gave estimated nucleated cell counts. Measured with immunoSEQ multiplex PCR; TCRdb has only the in-frame clones, and not every one. V and J calls and clone size are those listed in that table; D and trimming were worked out from the DNA. Of 95,000 to 110,000 clones in the sample, around nine tenths were seen once.

Sequenced input: peripheral blood. The sequence was collected from a woman between 25 and 40 years old with acute or convalescent COVID-19. The chain uses TRBV11-3 and TRBJ2-5; TRBD2 matches at 10 bases. Here the CDR3 DNA reads TGTGCCAGCAGCGTAGCGGGGGGTGGGCAAGAGACCCAGTACTTC. Residues: CASSVAGGGQETQYF. Full variable domain (remainder filled in from reference TRBV11-3 and TRBJ2-5): EAGVVQSPRYKIIEKKQPVAFWCNPISGHNTLYWYLQNLGQGPELLIRYENEEAVDDSQLPKDRFSAERLKGVDSTLKIQPAELGDSAVYLCASSVAGGGQETQYFGPGTRLLVL.